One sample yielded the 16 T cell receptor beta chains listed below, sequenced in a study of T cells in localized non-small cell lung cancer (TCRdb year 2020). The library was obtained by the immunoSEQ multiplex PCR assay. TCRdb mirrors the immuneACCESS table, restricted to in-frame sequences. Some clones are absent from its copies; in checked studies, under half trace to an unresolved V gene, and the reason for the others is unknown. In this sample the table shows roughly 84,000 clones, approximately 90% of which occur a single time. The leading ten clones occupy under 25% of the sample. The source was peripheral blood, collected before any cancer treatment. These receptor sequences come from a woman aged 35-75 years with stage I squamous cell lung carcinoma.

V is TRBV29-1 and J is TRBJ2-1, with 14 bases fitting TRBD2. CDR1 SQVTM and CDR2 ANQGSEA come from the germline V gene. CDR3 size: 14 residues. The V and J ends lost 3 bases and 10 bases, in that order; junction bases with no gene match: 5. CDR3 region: CSVEETSGGGEQFF. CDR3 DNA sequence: TGCAGCGTTGAGGAGACTAGCGGGGGGGGAGAGCAGTTCTTC.

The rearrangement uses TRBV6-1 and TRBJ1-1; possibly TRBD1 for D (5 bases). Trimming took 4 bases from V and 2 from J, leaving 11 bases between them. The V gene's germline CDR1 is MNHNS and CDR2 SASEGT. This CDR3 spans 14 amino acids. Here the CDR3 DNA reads TGTGCCAGCAGTGCGGGCAGGGCTAACACTGAAGCTTTCTTT. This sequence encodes CASSAGRANTEAFF.

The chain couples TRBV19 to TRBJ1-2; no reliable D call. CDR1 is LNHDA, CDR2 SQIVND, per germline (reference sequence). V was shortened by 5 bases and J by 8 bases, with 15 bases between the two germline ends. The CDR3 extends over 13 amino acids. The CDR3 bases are TGTGCCAGTAGTTCAGATGCGGTCCGGGGCTACACCTTC. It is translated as CASSSDAVRGYTF.

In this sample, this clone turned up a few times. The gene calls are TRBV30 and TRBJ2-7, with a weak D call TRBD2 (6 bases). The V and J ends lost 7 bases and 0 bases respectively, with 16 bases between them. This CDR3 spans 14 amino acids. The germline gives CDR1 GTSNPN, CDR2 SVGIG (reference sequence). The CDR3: CASAGGGSSYEQYF. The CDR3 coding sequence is TGTGCCTCGGCGGGTGGGGGGAGCTCCTACGAGCAGTACTTC.

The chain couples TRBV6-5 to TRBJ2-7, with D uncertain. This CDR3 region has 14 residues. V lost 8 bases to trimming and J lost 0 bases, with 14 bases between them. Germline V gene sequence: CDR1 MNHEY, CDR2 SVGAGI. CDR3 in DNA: TGTGCCAGCCGTCCCCGGCTCGGCTCCTACGAGCAGTACTTC. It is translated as CASRPRLGSYEQYF.

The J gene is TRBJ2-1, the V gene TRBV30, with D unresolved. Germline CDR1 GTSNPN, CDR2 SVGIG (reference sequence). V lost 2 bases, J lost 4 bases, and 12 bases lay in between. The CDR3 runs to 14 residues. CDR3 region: CAWSLGQPYNEQFF. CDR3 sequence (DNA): TGTGCCTGGAGTCTCGGGCAGCCGTACAATGAGCAGTTCTTC.

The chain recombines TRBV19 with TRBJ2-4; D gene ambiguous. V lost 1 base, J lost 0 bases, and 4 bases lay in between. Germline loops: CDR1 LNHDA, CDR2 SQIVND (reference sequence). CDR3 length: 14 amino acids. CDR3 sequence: CASSIGVAKNIQYF. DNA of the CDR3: TGTGCCAGTAGTATAGGGGTAGCCAAAAACATTCAGTACTTC.

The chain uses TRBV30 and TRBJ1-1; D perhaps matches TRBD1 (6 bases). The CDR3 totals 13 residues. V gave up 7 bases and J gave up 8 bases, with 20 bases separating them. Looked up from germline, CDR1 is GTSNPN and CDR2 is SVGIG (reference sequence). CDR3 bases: TGTGCCTTCACCAGGGGTCCGACCGGGGAAGCTTTCTTT. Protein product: CAFTRGPTGEAFF.

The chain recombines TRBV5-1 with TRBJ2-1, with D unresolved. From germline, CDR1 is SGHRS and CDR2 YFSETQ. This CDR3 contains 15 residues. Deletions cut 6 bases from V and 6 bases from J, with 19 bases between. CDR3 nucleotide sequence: TGCGCCAGCACCTTTGGGCCTGGAGATATCAATGAGCAGTTCTTC. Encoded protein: CASTFGPGDINEQFF.

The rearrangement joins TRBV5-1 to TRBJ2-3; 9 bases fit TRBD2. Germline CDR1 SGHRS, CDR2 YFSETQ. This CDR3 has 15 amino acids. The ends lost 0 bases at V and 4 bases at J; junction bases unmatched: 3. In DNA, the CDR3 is TGCGCCAGCAGCTTGGCGACTAGCGGAGCAGATACGCAGTATTTT. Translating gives CASSLATSGADTQYF. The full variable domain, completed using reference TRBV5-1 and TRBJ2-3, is KAGVTQTPRYLIKTRGQQVTLSCSPISGHRSVSWYQQTPGQGLQFLFEYFSETQRNKGNFPGRFSGRQFSNSRSEMNVSTLELGDSALYLCASSLATSGADTQYFGPGTRLTVL.

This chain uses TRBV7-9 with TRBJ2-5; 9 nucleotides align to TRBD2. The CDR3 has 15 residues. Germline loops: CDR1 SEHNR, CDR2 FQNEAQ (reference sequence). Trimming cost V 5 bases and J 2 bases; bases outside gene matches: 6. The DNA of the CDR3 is TGTGCCAGCAGCGAAACGCTAGCGGGGCAAGAGACCCAGTACTTC. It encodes CASSETLAGQETQYF.

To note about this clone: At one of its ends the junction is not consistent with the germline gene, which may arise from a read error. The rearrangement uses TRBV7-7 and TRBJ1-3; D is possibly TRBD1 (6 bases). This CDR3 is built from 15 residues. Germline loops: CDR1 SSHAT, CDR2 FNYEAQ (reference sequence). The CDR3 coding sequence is TGTGCTAGCAGCTTAGAAGGGACATCTGGAAACACCATATATTTT. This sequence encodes CASSLEGTSGNTIYF.

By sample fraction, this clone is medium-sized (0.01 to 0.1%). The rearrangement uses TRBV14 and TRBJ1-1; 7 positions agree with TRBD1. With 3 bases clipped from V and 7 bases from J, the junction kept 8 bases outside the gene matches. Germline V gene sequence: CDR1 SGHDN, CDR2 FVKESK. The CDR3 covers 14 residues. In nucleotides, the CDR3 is TGTGCCAGCAGCCAGGAAAATACAGGGGATGAAGCTTTCTTT. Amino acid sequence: CASSQENTGDEAFF.

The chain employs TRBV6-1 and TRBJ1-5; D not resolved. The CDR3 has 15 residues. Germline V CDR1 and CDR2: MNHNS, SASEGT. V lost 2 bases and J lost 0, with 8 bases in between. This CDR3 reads CASSEHRYSNQPQHF. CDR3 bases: TGTGCCAGCAGTGAACACCGCTATAGCAATCAGCCCCAGCATTTT.

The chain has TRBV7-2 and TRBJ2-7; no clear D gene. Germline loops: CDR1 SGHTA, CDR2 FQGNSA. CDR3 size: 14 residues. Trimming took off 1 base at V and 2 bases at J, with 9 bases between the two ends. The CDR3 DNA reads TGTGCCAGCAGCTTAGGCGTTATAGCCTACGAGCAGTACTTC. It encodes CASSLGVIAYEQYF.

The CDR3 DNA reads as TGTGCTAGTGCCACCGGGACGGGAGGGATCCAGCCCCAGCATTTT. The encoded protein is CASATGTGGIQPQHF. The rearrangement links TRBV12-5 to TRBJ1-5, with a weak D call TRBD1 (5 bases). V was trimmed by 7 bases and J by 7 bases, leaving 20 bases between them. The CDR3 loop spans 15 amino acids. CDR1 is LGHNT and CDR2 is FRNRAP in the germline V gene.